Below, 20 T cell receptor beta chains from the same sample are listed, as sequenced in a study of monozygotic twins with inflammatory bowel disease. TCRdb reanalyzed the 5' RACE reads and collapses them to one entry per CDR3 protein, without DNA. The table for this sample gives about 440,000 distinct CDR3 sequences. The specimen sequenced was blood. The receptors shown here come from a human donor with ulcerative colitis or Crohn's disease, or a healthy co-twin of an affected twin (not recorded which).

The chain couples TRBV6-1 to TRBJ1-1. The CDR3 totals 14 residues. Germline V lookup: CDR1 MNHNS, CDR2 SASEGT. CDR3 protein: CASSLGPYNTEAFF.

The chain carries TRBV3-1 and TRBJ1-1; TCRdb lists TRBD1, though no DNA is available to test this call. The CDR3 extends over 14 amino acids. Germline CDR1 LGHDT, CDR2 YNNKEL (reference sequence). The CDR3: CASSQGDRGFEAFF.

The CDR3 spells CASSTRGLRPNEKLFF. The V gene is TRBV5-6, the J gene TRBJ1-4; there is no DNA to check the TCRdb D call of TRBD1. Germline assignment: CDR1 SGHDT and CDR2 YYEEEE. The CDR3 covers 16 residues.

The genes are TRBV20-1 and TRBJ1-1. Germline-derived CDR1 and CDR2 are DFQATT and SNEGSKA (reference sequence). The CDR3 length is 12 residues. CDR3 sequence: CSARGSGREAFF.

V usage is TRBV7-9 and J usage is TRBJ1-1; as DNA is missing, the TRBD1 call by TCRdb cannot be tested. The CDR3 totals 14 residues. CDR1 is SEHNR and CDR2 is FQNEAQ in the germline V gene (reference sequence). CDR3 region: CASGGIISNTEAFF. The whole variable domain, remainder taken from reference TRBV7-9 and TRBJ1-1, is DTGVSQNPRHKITKRGQNVTFRCDPISEHNRLYWYRQTLGQGPEFLTYFQNEAQLEKSRLLSDRFSAERPKGSFSTLEIQRTEQGDSAMYLCASGGIISNTEAFFGQGTRLTVV.

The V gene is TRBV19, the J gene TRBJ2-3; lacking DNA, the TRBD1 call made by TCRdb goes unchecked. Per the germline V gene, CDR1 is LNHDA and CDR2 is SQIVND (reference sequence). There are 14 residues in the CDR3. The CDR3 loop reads CASRQTGRIDTQYF.

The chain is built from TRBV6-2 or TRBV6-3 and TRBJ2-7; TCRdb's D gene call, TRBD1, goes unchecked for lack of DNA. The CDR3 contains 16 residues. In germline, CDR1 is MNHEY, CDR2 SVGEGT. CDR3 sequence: CASSYSRTEQSYEQYF.

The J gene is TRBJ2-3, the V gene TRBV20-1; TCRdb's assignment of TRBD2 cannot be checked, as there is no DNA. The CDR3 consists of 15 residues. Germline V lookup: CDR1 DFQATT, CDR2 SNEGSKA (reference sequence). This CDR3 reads CSARVGTSGTDTQYF.

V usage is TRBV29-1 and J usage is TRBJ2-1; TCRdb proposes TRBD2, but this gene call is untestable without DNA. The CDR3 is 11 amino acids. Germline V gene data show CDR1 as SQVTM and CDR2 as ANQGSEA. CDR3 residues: CSVEGGGEQFF.

CDR3 region: CASTLAAMPNYGYTF. The rearrangement links TRBV5-6 to TRBJ1-2. Germline V lookup: CDR1 SGHDT, CDR2 YYEEEE. The CDR3 spans 15 residues.

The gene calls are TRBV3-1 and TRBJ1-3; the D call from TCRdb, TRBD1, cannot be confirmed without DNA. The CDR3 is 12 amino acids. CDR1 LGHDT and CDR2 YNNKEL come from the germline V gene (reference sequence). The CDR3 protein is CASSQMKGTKHF.

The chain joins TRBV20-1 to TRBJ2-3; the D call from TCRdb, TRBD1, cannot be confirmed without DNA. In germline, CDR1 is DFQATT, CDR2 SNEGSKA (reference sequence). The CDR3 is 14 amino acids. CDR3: CSASRDRGTDTQYF.

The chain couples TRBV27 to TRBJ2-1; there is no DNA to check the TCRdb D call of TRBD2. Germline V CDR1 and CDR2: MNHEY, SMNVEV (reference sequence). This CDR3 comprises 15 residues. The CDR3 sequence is CASSFMSVAVDEQFF.

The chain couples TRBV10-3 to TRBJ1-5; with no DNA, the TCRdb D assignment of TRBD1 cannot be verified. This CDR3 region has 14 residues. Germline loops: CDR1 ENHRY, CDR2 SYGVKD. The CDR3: CASSDREGNQPQHF.

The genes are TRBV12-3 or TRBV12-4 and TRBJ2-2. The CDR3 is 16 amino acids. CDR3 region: CASSFRSAYGAGELFF.

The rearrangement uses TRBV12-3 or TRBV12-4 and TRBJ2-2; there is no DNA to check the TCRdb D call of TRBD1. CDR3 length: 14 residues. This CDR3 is CASSPGRFTGELFF.

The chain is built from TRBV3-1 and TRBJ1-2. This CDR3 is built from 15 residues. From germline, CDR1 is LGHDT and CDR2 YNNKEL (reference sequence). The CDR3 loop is CASSLGTTGRGGYTF.

CDR3 residues: CSAQDPGPTSTDTQYF. The V and J genes are TRBV20-1 and TRBJ2-3; TCRdb returns TRBD2, unconfirmable since there is no DNA. Germline V gene sequence: CDR1 DFQATT, CDR2 SNEGSKA (reference sequence). The CDR3 spans 16 residues.

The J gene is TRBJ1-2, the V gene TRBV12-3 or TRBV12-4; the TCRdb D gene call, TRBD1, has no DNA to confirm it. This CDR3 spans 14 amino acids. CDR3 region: CASSPRRGIYGYTF.

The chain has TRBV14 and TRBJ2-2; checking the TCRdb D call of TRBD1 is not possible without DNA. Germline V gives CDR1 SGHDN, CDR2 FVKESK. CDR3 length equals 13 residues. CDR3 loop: CASSQQPWGQLFF.